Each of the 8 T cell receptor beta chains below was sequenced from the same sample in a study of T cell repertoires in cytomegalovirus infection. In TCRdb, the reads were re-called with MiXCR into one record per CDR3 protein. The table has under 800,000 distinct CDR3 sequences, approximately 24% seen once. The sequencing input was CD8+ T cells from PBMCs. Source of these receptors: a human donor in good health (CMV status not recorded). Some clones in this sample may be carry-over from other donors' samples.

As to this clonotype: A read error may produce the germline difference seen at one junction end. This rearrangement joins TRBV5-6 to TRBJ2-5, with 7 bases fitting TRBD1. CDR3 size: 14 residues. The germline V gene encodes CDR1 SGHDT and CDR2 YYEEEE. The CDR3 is CANSPWDRQETQYF. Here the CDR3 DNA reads TGTGCCAACAGCCCGTGGGACAGACAAGAGACCCAGTACTTC.

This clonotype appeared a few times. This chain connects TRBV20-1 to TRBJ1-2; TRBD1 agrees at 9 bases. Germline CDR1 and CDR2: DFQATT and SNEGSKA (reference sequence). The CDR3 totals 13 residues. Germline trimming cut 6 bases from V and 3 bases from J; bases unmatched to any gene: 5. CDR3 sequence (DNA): TGCAGTGCCAGGACAGGGGCGGACTATGGCTACACCTTC. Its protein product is CSARTGADYGYTF.

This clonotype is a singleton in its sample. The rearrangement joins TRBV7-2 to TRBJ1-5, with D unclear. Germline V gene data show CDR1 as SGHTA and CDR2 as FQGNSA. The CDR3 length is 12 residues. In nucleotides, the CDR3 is TGTGTCAGTAGCCCGTCTAATCAGCCCCAGCATTTT. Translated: CVSSPSNQPQHF.

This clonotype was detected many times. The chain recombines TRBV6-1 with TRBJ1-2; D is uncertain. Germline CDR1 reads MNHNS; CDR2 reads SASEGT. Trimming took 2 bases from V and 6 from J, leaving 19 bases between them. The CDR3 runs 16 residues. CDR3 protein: CASSELNSAELDGYTF. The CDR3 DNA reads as TGTGCCAGCAGTGAACTTAACTCGGCGGAATTGGATGGCTACACCTTC.

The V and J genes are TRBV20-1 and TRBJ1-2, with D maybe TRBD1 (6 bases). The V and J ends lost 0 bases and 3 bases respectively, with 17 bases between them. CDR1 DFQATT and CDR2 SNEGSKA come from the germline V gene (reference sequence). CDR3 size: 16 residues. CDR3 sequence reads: CSARDWEGDGYYGYTF. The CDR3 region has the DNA TGCAGTGCTAGAGATTGGGAGGGGGACGGATACTATGGCTACACCTTC.

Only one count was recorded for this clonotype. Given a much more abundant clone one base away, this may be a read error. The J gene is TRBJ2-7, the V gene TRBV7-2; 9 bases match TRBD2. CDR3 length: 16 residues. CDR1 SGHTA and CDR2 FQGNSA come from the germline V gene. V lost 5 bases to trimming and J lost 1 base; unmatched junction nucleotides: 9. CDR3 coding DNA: TGTGCCAGCAGCATAGAGGGCGGGGGGGGGTCCTACGAGCAGTACGTC. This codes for CASSIEGGGGSYEQYV.

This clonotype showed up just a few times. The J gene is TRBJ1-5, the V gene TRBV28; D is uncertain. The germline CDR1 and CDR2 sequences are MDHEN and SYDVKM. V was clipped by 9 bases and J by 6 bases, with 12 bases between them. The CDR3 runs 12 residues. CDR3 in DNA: TGTGCCAGTCGGGGAAGTGGTCAGCCCCAGCATTTT. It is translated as CASRGSGQPQHF.

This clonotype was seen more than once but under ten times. Here the CDR3 reads CASSLPFTDTEAFF. CDR3 in DNA: TGTGCCAGCAGTTTGCCATTTACGGACACTGAAGCTTTCTTT. The chain uses TRBV28 and TRBJ1-1; D is undetermined. Trimming removed 3 bases at V and 3 bases at J, with 11 bases between. This CDR3 comprises 14 residues. The germline gives CDR1 MDHEN, CDR2 SYDVKM.